This T cell receptor (beta chain) derives from a study of T cell responses to AZD1222 COVID-19 vaccine. Recipients boosted at about 4 weeks or about 12 weeks are pooled. Germline lookup yields CDR1 SEHNR and CDR2 FQNEAQ (reference sequence). Unmatched junction bases numbered 0, after V lost 0 bases and J lost 5 bases. This CDR3 has 14 residues. Produced via immunoSEQ multiplex PCR; TCRdb's table is partial and in-frame only. Of about 73,000 clones listed, around 81% were seen once; the top ten hold around 50%. This sequence joins TRBV7-9 and TRBJ2-5; 10 nucleotides agree with TRBD2. The receptor's source is an adult who received the AZD1222 COVID-19 vaccine. This specimen consisted of peripheral blood, obtained 28 days after the second AZD1222 dose. The chain's CDR3 is CASSLASGRETQYF. CDR3 bases: TGTGCCAGCAGCTTAGCTAGCGGGAGGGAGACCCAGTACTTC.